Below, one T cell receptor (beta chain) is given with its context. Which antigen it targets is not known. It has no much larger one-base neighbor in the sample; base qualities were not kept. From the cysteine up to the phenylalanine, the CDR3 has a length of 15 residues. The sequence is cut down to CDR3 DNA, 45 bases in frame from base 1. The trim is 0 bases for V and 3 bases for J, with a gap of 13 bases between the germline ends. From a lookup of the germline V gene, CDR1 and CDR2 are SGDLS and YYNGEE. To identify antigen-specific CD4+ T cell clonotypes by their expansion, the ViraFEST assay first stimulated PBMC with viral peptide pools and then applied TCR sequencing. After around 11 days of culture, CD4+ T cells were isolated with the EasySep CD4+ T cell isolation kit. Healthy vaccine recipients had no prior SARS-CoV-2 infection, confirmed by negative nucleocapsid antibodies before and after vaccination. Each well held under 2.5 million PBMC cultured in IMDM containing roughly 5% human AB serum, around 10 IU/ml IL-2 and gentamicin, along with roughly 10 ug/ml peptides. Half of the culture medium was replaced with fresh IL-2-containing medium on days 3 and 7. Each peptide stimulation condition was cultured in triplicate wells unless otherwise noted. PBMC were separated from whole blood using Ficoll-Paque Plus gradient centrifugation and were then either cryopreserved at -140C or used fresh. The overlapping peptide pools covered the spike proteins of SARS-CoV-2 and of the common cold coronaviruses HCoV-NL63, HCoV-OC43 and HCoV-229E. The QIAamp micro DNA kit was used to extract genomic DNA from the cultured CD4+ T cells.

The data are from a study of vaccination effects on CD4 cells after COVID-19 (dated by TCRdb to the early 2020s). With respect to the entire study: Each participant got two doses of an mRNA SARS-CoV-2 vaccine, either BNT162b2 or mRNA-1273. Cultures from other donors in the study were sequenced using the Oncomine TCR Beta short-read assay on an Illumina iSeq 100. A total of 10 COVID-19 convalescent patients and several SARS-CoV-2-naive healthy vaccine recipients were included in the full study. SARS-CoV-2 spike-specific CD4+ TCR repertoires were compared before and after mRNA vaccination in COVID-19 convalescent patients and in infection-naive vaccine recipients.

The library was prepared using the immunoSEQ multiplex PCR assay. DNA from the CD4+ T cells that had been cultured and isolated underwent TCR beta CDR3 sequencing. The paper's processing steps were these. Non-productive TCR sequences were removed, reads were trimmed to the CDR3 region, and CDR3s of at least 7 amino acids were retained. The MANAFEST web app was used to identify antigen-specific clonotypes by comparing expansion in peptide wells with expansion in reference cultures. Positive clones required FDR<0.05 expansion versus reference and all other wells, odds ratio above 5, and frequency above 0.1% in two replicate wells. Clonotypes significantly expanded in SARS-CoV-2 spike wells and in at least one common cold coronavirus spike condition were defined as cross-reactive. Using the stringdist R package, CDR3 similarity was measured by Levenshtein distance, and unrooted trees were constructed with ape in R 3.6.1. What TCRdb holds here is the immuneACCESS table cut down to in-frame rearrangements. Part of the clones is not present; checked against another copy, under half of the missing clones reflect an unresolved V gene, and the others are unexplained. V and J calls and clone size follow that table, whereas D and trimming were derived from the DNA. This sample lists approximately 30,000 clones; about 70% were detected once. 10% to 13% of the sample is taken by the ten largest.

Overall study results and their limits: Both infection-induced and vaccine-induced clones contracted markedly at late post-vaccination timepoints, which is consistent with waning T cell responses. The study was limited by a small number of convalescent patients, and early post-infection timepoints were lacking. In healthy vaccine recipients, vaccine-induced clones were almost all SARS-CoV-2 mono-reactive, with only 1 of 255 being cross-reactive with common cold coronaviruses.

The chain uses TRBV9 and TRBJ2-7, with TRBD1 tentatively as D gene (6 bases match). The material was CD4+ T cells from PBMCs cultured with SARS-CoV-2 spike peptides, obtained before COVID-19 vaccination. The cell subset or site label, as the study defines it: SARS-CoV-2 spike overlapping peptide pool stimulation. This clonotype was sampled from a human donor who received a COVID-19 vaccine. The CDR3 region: CASSVGPGAGYEQYF. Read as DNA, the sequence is TGTGCCAGCAGCGTAGGTCCAGGGGCCGGCTACGAGCAGTACTTC.